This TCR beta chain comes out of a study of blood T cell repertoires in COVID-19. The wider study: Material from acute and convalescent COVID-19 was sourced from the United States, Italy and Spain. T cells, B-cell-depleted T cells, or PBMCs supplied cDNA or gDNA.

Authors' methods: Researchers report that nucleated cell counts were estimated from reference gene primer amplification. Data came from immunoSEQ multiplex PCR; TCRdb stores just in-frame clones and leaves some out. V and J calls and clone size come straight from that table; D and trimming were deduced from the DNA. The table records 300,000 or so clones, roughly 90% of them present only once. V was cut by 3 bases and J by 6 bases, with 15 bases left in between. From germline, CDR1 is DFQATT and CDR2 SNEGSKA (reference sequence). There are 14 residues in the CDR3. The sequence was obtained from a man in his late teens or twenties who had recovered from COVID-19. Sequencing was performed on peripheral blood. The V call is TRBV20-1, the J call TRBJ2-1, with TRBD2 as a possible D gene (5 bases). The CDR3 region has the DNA TGCAGTGCTAGTTACGAGGGTCCCGCCAATGAGCAGTTCTTC. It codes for CSASYEGPANEQFF.